These T cell receptor beta chains were read from a single sample in a study of control samples from healthy donors and cancer patients. The table came from immunoSEQ multiplex PCR; TCRdb's copy has only in-frame clones and leaves some out. The data contain 64,000 or so clones, roughly 90% of them seen just once; the ten biggest clones take up 1.7%. The sequenced sample consisted of PBMCs. Source of these receptors: a man in his forties or fifties with colorectal cancer. Both conserved end residues are part of each CDR3. Each record gives: D gene, clone size, CDR3 length, J gene, V gene, CDR3 protein, CDR3 DNA. A D gene is named only where the DNA matches it firmly. A clone size is listed for some rows: how often the clone was seen (once, few, many), or a class if it is expanded.

>TRBD2|.|16|TRBJ2-1|TRBV7-3
CASSPERLAGGVEQFF
TGTGCCAGCAGCCCAGAACGTTTAGCGGGGGGAGTGGAGCAGTTCTTC
>TRBD1|.|15|TRBJ1-1|TRBV25-1
CASSVTTGVGTEAFF
TGTGCCAGCAGTGTTACCACAGGGGTAGGGACTGAAGCTTTCTTT
>TRBD2|few|16|TRBJ2-3|TRBV7-2
CASSLWGAGSTDTQYF
TGTGCCAGCAGCTTATGGGGAGCGGGGAGCACAGATACGCAGTATTTT
>TRBD2|.|16|TRBJ2-7|TRBV4-1
CASSRGSERGTREQYF
TGCGCCAGCAGCCGAGGGTCCGAGCGGGGGACTAGGGAGCAGTACTTC
>.|once|11|TRBJ2-7|TRBV19
CASSIGYEQYF
TGTGCCAGTAGTATCGGGTACGAGCAGTACTTC
>.|.|13|TRBJ1-1|TRBV9
CASSVVSGTEAFF
TGTGCCAGCAGCGTAGTTTCGGGCACTGAAGCTTTCTTT
>TRBD1|.|15|TRBJ2-1|TRBV10-2
CASRSQGARYNEQFF
TGCGCCAGCAGGTCACAGGGGGCGCGATACAATGAGCAGTTCTTC
>TRBD1|few|15|TRBJ1-2|TRBV18
CASSPGTGAGYGYTF
TGTGCCAGCTCACCAGGGACAGGGGCGGGCTATGGCTACACCTTC
>.|.|13|TRBJ2-1|TRBV5-1
CASSRESYNEQFF
TGCGCCAGCAGCAGGGAGAGTTACAATGAGCAGTTCTTC
>TRBD1|.|15|TRBJ2-2|TRBV5-1
CASSLGQGASGELFF
TGCGCCAGCAGCTTGGGACAGGGGGCTTCCGGGGAGCTGTTTTTT
>.|few|16|TRBJ1-4|TRBV5-1
CASSLAGGTTNEKLFF
TGCGCCAGCAGCTTGGCCGGGGGTACAACTAATGAAAAACTGTTTTTT
>.|.|13|TRBJ2-7|TRBV5-1
CASSLAIAYEQYF
TGCGCCAGCAGCTTGGCGATAGCCTACGAGCAGTACTTC
>TRBD1|.|13|TRBJ2-5|TRBV5-1
CASSLQGKETQYF
TGCGCCAGCAGCTTACAGGGGAAAGAGACCCAGTACTTC
>TRBD1|.|14|TRBJ2-5|TRBV7-6
CASSEGQLTRTQYF
TGTGCCAGCAGCGAGGGACAGCTAACAAGGACCCAGTACTTC
>TRBD2|.|17|TRBJ2-3|TRBV6-4
CASSETPAASGANTQYF
TGTGCCAGCAGTGAAACCCCCGCGGCTAGCGGGGCTAATACGCAGTATTTT
>TRBD2|.|15|TRBJ2-3|TRBV24-1
CATSVRGLGTDTQYF
TGTGCCACCAGTGTGCGGGGACTAGGGACAGATACGCAGTATTTT
>TRBD1|.|12|TRBJ1-1|TRBV30
CAWSDRGTEAFF
TGTGCCTGGAGTGACAGGGGCACTGAAGCTTTCTTT
>.|.|15|TRBJ1-1|TRBV9
CASSVDPDMNTEAFF
TGTGCCAGCAGCGTAGATCCAGACATGAACACTGAAGCTTTCTTT
>TRBD1|.|15|TRBJ2-7|TRBV6-5
CASTTIPGTGVEQYF
TGTGCCAGCACCACAATCCCGGGGACAGGGGTCGAGCAGTACTTC
>TRBD1|.|11|TRBJ2-1|TRBV12-3/TRBV12-4
CASSRDSEQFF
TGTGCCAGCAGCAGGGACAGCGAGCAGTTCTTC
>.|.|14|TRBJ1-1|TRBV5-1
CASSGGHPNTEAFF
TGCGCCAGCAGCGGGGGACACCCGAACACTGAAGCTTTCTTT
>TRBD2|once|13|TRBJ2-5|TRBV5-4
CASSSGGEETQYF
TGTGCCAGCAGCTCGGGGGGGGAAGAGACCCAGTACTTC
>.|.|14|TRBJ2-7|TRBV6-6
CASSLDSSSYEQYF
TGTGCCAGCAGTTTGGACAGTAGCTCCTACGAGCAGTACTTC
>.|.|15|TRBJ1-4|TRBV19
CASSQGKATNEKLFF
TGTGCCAGTAGTCAAGGGAAAGCAACTAATGAAAAACTGTTTTTT
>.|few|16|TRBJ2-5|TRBV5-1
CASSWARAGHQETQYF
TGCGCCAGCAGCTGGGCGCGGGCAGGGCACCAAGAGACCCAGTACTTC
>.|.|14|TRBJ1-4|TRBV21-1
CASSKCQPNEKLFF
TGTGCCAGCAGCAAGTGTCAGCCTAATGAAAAACTGTTTTTT
>.|few|12|TRBJ1-6|TRBV6-5
CASGAVLAPLHF
TGTGCCAGCGGAGCTGTTTTAGCACCCCTCCACTTT
>.|.|15|TRBJ2-3|TRBV11-2
CASSSIRARADTQYF
TGTGCCAGCAGCTCCATTCGAGCCAGGGCAGATACGCAGTATTTT
>.|once|16|TRBJ2-1|TRBV4-2
CASSQPLVPSYNEQFF
TGTGCCAGCAGCCAGCCCTTGGTCCCCTCCTACAATGAGCAGTTCTTC
>.|.|13|TRBJ2-5|TRBV10-2
CASSGGRKETQYF
TGCGCCAGCAGTGGTGGGCGGAAGGAGACCCAGTACTTC
>.|.|13|TRBJ1-1|TRBV18
CASSQGMNTEAFF
TGTGCCAGCTCCCAGGGGATGAACACTGAAGCTTTCTTT
>.|.|13|TRBJ1-6|TRBV18
CASSPDGRSPLHF
TGTGCCAGCTCACCGGACGGCCGTTCACCCCTCCACTTT